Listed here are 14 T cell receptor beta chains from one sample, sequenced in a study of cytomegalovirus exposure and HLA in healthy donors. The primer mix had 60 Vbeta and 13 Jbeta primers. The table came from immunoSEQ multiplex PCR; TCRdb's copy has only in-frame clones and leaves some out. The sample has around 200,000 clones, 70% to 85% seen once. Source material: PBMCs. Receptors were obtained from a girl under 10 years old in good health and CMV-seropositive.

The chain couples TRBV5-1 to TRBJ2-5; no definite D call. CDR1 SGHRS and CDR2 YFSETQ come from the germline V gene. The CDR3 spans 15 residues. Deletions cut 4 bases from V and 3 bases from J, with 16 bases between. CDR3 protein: CASSRESGKEETQYF. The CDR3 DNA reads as TGCGCCAGCAGCAGAGAGTCGGGTAAAGAAGAGACCCAGTACTTC.

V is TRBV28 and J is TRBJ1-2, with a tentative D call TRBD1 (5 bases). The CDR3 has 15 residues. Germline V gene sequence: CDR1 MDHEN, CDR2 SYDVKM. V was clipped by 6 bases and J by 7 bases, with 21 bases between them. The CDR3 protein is CASRRRGTPGGGYTF. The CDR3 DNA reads TGTGCCAGCAGGCGGCGTGGGACCCCGGGGGGTGGCTACACCTTC.

CDR3 nucleotide sequence: TGCGCCAGCAGCTTGGGAACTCTCCACAATGAGCAGTTCTTC. This gives the protein CASSLGTLHNEQFF. The chain employs TRBV5-1 and TRBJ2-1; D not resolved. V dropped 0 bases and J dropped 5 bases, with 9 bases sitting between them. The germline CDR1 and CDR2 sequences are SGHRS and YFSETQ. This CDR3 region has 14 residues.

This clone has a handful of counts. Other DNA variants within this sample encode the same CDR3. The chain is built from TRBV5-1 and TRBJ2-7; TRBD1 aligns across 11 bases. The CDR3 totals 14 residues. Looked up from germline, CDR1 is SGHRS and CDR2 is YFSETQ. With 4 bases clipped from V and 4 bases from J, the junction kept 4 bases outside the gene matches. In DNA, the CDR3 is TGCGCCAGCAGCCCCGGGACAGGGGGGTACGAGCAGTACTTC. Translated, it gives CASSPGTGGYEQYF.

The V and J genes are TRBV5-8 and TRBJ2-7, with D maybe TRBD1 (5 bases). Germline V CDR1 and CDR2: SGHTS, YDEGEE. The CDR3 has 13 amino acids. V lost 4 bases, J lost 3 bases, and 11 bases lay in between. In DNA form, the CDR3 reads TGTGCCAGCAGCAGAGCAGGGTACTACGAGCAGTACTTC. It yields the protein CASSRAGYYEQYF.

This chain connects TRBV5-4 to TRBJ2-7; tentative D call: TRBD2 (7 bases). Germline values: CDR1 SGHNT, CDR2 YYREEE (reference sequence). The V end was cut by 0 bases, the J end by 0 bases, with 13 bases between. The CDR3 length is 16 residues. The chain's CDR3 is CASSLGAGASSYEQYF. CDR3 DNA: TGTGCCAGCAGCTTGGGTGCGGGGGCGAGCTCCTACGAGCAGTACTTC.

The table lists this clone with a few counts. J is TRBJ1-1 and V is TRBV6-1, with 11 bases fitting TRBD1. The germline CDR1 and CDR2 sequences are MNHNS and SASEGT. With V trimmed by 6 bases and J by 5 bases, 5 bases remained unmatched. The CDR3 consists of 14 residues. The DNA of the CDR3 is TGTGCCAGCAGGACGGGACAGGGGGGGACTGAAGCTTTCTTT. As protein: CASRTGQGGTEAFF.

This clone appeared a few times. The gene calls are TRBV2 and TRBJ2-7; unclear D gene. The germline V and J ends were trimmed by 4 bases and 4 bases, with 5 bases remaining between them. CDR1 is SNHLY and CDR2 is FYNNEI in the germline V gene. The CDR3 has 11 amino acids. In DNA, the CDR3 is TGTGCCAGCAGTGCCCTTTACGAGCAGTACTTC. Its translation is CASSALYEQYF.

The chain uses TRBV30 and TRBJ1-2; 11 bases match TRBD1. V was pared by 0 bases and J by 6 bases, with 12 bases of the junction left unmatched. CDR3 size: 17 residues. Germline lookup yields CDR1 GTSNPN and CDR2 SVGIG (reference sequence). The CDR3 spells CAWSVFPDRGLENGYTF. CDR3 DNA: TGTGCCTGGAGTGTTTTTCCGGACAGGGGGCTTGAGAATGGCTACACCTTC.

The CDR3 DNA is TGTGCCAGCAGTTCCGGACAGTTTTACGAGCAGTACTTC. Translated: CASSSGQFYEQYF. V usage is TRBV28 and J usage is TRBJ2-7, with D maybe TRBD1 (6 bases). CDR3 length: 13 residues. Germline V CDR1 and CDR2: MDHEN, SYDVKM. The V end was cut by 4 bases, the J end by 4 bases, with 11 bases between.

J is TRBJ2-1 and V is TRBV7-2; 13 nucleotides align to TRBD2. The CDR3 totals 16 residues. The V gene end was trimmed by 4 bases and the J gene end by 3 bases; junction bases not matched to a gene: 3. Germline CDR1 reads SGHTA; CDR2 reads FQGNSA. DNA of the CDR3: TGTGCCAGCAGCTCCCGACTAGCGGGAGGCTACAATGAGCAGTTCTTC. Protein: CASSSRLAGGYNEQFF.

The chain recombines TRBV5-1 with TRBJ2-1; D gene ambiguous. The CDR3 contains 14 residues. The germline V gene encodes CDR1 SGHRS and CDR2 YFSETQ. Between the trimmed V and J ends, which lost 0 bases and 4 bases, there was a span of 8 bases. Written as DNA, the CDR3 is TGCGCCAGCAGCTTGGAACGGTCTTACAATGAGCAGTTCTTC. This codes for CASSLERSYNEQFF.

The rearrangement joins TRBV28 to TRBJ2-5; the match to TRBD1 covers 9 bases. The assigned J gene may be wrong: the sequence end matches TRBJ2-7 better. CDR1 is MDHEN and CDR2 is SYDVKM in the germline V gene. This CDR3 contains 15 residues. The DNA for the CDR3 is TGTGCCAGCGGGACAGGGAGGCTTAGGGACTACGAGCAGTACTTC. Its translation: CASGTGRLRDYEQYF.

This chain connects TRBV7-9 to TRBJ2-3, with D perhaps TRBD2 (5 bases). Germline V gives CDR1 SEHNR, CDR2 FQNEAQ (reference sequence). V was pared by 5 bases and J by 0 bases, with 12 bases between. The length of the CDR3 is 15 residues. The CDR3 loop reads CASSPSGSSTDTQYF. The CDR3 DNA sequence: TGTGCCAGCAGCCCCAGCGGTTCTAGCACAGATACGCAGTATTTT.